Presented here are 20 T cell receptor beta chains from one specimen sequenced in a study of tumor and adjacent non-tumor tissue in lung cancer (dated by TCRdb to 2017 to 2018). RNA was extracted from bulk unsorted tissue and checked for quality with a NanoDrop ND-1000 and an Agilent 2100. Library method: multiplex PCR. The instrument was an Illumina HiSeq 2500. TCRbeta libraries were constructed through three rounds of nested PCR with primers (Table S4) according to protocols adapted from ARM-PCR. The public reads were reprocessed in TCRdb via fastp at Q25 and MiXCR, keeping in-frame beta chains. Rows are unified per CDR3 protein, each entry keeping the most common DNA and genes. The sample includes about 75,000 distinct CDR3 sequences, with under 80% observed a single time. The leading ten clones occupy about an eighth of the sample. Sequenced sample: lung tumor tissue. The origin of the receptors is a woman aged 50 to 60 with non-small cell lung cancer.

As to this clonotype: Sequence at one end of the junction differs from germline and may be a read error. J is TRBJ2-7 and V is TRBV6-2 or TRBV6-3; TRBD1 is a possible D gene (5 bases). CDR1 and CDR2 (germline): MNHEY, SVGEGT. The CDR3 runs 14 residues. Here the CDR3 reads CDSTIGALIGEQYF. The CDR3 DNA is TGTGACAGCACCATAGGGGCCTTAATAGGAGAGCAGTACTTC.

Note on this clonotype: The final CDR3 position lacks the conserved phenylalanine or tryptophan, pointing to a likely read error. The chain is built from TRBV11-2 and TRBJ2-1; 10 nucleotides agree with TRBD1. The CDR3 loop spans 16 amino acids. Per germline, CDR1 SGHAT and CDR2 FQNNGV. The CDR3, as DNA: TGTACCAGCAACCTTAGACAGGGGGCTATCTGGAATGAGCAGTTCATC. As protein: CTSNLRQGAIWNEQFI.

J is TRBJ2-3 and V is TRBV20-1; possible D gene TRBD2, 7 bases. The CDR3 contains 14 residues. CDR1 and CDR2 (germline): DFQATT, SNEGSKA (reference sequence). Trimming cost V 6 bases and J 3 bases, with 16 bases left between them. The CDR3 loop reads CSALMRGGTDTQYF. DNA of the CDR3: TGCAGTGCCCTTATGAGGGGGGGGACAGATACGCAGTATTTT.

This clonotype showed up just a few times. This chain connects TRBV25-1 to TRBJ2-5, with 7 nucleotides matching TRBD1. CDR1 and CDR2 from the germline V gene are MGHDK and SYGVNS. The CDR3 loop spans 13 amino acids. Unmatched junction bases numbered 10, after V lost 11 bases and J lost 4 bases. The CDR3 region has the DNA TGTGCCTGCGGAAGACAGGGTCCAGAGACCCAGTACTTC. This sequence encodes CACGRQGPETQYF.

The chain uses TRBV11-2 and TRBJ2-5, with 16 bases aligning to TRBD2. There are 17 residues in the CDR3. V lost 4 bases, J lost 5 bases, and 7 bases stayed unmatched. Germline V gene lookup returns CDR1 SGHAT and CDR2 FQNNGV. DNA for the CDR3: TGTGCCAGCAGCTCGGGACTAGCGGGGGGGCCTGGGGAGACCCAGTACTTC. Its translation: CASSSGLAGGPGETQYF.

This clonotype was found many times. CDR3 residues: CSAPPSGSIHEQYF. The DNA for the CDR3 is TGCAGTGCCCCCCCCAGCGGGAGCATACACGAGCAGTACTTC. V usage is TRBV20-1 and J usage is TRBJ2-7, with 8 positions matching TRBD2. CDR1 is DFQATT and CDR2 is SNEGSKA in the germline V gene (reference sequence). V shed 6 bases, J shed 5 bases, and the junction held 12 bases outside the gene matches. This CDR3 is built from 14 residues.

With regard to this clonotype: A junction end diverges from the germline sequence, so it may reflect a read error. V gene TRBV6-6 combines with J gene TRBJ2-5; 11 bases map to TRBD2. Germline CDR1 reads MNHNY; CDR2 reads SVGAGI (reference sequence). The CDR3 sequence is 15 residues long. The DNA of the CDR3 is TGTGCCAGCAATTACGGACTAGCGGGTTATGAGACCCAGTACTTC. It specifies CASNYGLAGYETQYF.

In this sample, this clonotype turned up many times. V usage is TRBV6-5 and J usage is TRBJ1-2; D unresolved. The CDR3 has 11 amino acids. Germline lookup yields CDR1 MNHEY and CDR2 SVGAGI. V lost 10 bases and J 2 bases, leaving 8 bases between the germline ends. The CDR3 protein is CAILGNYGYTF. The CDR3 coding sequence is TGTGCCATCCTCGGGAACTATGGCTACACCTTC.

This chain joins TRBV12-3 or TRBV12-4 and TRBJ2-1; TRBD1 matches 10 bases. This CDR3 region has 15 residues. The junction had 14 bases not matched to a gene; V was cut back by 10 bases and J by 8 bases. CDR3 in amino acids: CANNLWDRGGDEQFF. In DNA form, the CDR3 reads TGTGCCAACAATTTATGGGACAGGGGCGGCGATGAGCAGTTCTTC.

Turning to this clonotype: Likely a read error: the CDR3 ends without its conserved phenylalanine or tryptophan. V usage is TRBV29-1 and J usage is TRBJ1-3; a possible D gene is TRBD1 (6 bases). The germline V gene encodes CDR1 SQVTM and CDR2 ANQGSEA. The CDR3 has 14 amino acids. CDR3 amino acids: CSASGTWAGNTIYS. The CDR3 region has the DNA TGCAGTGCATCCGGGACATGGGCTGGAAACACCATATATTCT.

This clonotype was detected many times. The chain carries TRBV6-1 and TRBJ2-2, with D perhaps TRBD1 (6 bases). In germline, CDR1 is MNHNS, CDR2 SASEGT. The CDR3 is 16 amino acids. V was clipped by 6 bases and J by 4 bases, with 18 bases between them. The CDR3 DNA reads as TGTGCCAGCAGCCCCCTGGGGACAACTAGCACCGGGGAGCTGTTTTTT. Amino acid sequence: CASSPLGTTSTGELFF.

Regarding this clonotype: The junction departs from the called germline gene at one end, perhaps through a read error. The chain has TRBV9 and TRBJ2-7; D uncertain. Germline V gene lookup returns CDR1 SGDLS and CDR2 YYNGEE. The CDR3 covers 15 residues. The CDR3 nucleotides are TGTGTCAGCAGCGTAGATTATCGGACCTCCTACGAGCAGTACTTC. This translates into CVSSVDYRTSYEQYF.

This chain joins TRBV11-2 and TRBJ2-1; D call uncertain. Trimming removed 8 bases at V and 1 base at J, with 6 bases between. Per the germline V gene, CDR1 is SGHAT and CDR2 is FQNNGV. The CDR3 consists of 12 residues. CDR3: CASERSYNEQFF. CDR3 nucleotides: TGTGCCAGCGAAAGGTCCTACAATGAGCAGTTCTTC.

As regards this clonotype: The junction departs from germline at one end; a sequencing error may be responsible. V gene TRBV2 combines with J gene TRBJ2-1; 12 nucleotides line up with TRBD2. The CDR3 runs 15 residues. From germline, CDR1 is SNHLY and CDR2 FYNNEI. The CDR3 region has the DNA TGTGCCACCAGTGAAGAGACTAGCGGGGGAATTGAGCAGTTCTTC. Amino acid sequence: CATSEETSGGIEQFF.

Worth noting for this clonotype: Germline and junction disagree at one end, which may indicate a read error. The CDR3 region is CDSGLTENSYEQYF. Written as DNA, the CDR3 is TGTGACAGCGGCTTAACCGAAAACTCCTACGAGCAGTACTTC. The V and J genes are TRBV11-2 and TRBJ2-7; TRBD2 is a possible D gene (5 bases). Per germline, CDR1 SGHAT and CDR2 FQNNGV. This CDR3 contains 14 residues. The full variable domain, with the rest looked up from reference TRBV11-2 and TRBJ2-7, is EAGVAQSPRYKIIEKRQSVAFWCNPISGHATLYWYQQILGQGPKLLIQFQNNGVVDDSQLPKDRFSAERLKGVDSTLKIQPAKLEDSAVYLCDSGLTENSYEQYFGPGTRLTVT.

Of note for this clonotype: The germline gene is not matched at one end of the junction; a read error may be the cause. This chain connects TRBV29-1 to TRBJ2-1; maybe TRBD1 (6 bases). CDR3 size: 17 residues. The germline V gene encodes CDR1 SQVTM and CDR2 ANQGSEA. The CDR3 spells CSVEDLGGWSSYSEQFF. The DNA of the CDR3 is TGCAGCGTTGAAGATCTAGGGGGATGGAGCTCCTACAGTGAGCAGTTCTTC.

This clonotype occurred once. An end of the junction differs from the germline gene, which may be a read error. This rearrangement joins TRBV12-3 or TRBV12-4 to TRBJ1-2; D unresolved. CDR3 length equals 12 residues. CDR3 coding DNA: TGTGCCAGCAGTGTACGCACGAATGGCTACACTTTC. Protein product: CASSVRTNGYTF.

About this clonotype itself: One junction end does not reproduce the germline sequence, and a read error may be involved. The chain employs TRBV29-1 and TRBJ2-1, with no clear D. Germline V lookup: CDR1 SQVTM, CDR2 ANQGSEA. The length of the CDR3 is 16 residues. CDR3 loop: CSVEDTNRRTYNEQFF. DNA for the CDR3: TGCAGCGTTGAAGATACGAATAGGCGGACCTACAATGAACAGTTCTTC.

The chain links TRBV4-2 to TRBJ2-1, with D perhaps being TRBD1 or TRBD2 (5 bases each). CDR1 and CDR2 from the germline V gene are LGHNA and YNFKEQ. The V end was cut by 0 bases, the J end by 2 bases, with 14 bases between. This CDR3 is built from 17 residues. The CDR3 coding sequence is TGTGCCAGCAGCCAAGAGAGGGGTGGTGAGCCCTACAATGAGCAGTTCTTC. The encoded protein is CASSQERGGEPYNEQFF.

As to this clonotype: Germline is not matched at one junction end, which may reflect a read error. This chain connects TRBV7-9 to TRBJ1-2; D gene uncertain. Germline loops: CDR1 SEHNR, CDR2 FQNEAQ (reference sequence). CDR3 length: 14 residues. CDR3 nucleotides: TGTGCCAACAGCCGAGGTGGGGATAGTTATGGCTACACCTTC. Amino acids: CANSRGGDSYGYTF. Together with reference TRBV7-9 and TRBJ1-2, the CDR3 gives the full variable domain: DTGVSQNPRHKITKRGQNVTFRCDPISEHNRLYWYRQTLGQGPEFLTYFQNEAQLEKSRLLSDRFSAERPKGSFSTLEIQRTEQGDSAMYLCANSRGGDSYGYTFGSGTRLTVV.